This note documents a single TCR beta chain sequence. A second PCR, run for about 7 to 11 cycles, used a sample-barcoded 5' primer plus a J-beta primer mix. TCRdb reanalysed the 5' RACE reads using MiXCR and keeps one entry per CDR3 protein. This sample yields roughly 500,000 distinct CDR3 sequences, of which 25% to 30% are seen a single time; less than 20% belongs to the top ten. The sample originates from a study of blood T cells in healthy people across ages. CDR1 is LGHNA and CDR2 is YNFKEQ in the germline V gene. The CDR3 is 14 residues long. The germline V and J ends were trimmed by 0 bases and 6 bases, with 11 bases remaining between them.

The clonotype originates from a woman between 70 and 85 years old in good health. V usage is TRBV4-2 and J usage is TRBJ2-5; TRBD1 is a possible D gene (5 bases). Sequencing input: blood. CDR3 sequence: CASSQDTQGKTQYF. The CDR3 nucleotides are TGTGCCAGCAGCCAAGATACCCAGGGCAAGACCCAGTACTTC.